A selection of T cell receptor beta chains follows, all from one sample in a study of shared T cell receptors in the human thymus. Profiling relied on immunoSEQ multiplex PCR, and the TCRdb table lists in-frame clones only, not all of them. This sample has roughly 710,000 clones, with around 85% found just once. These data were also reused for a study on human thymus T cells.

Material for sequencing was thymocytes. These receptors came from a girl under three years old with a congenital heart defect. Both conserved end residues are part of each CDR3. D genes are given only for firm matches. Some rows mark clone size as missing; the rest say once, few, many or name a class of expanded clone.

V gene: TRBV5-8; J gene: TRBJ2-7; D gene: .; clone size: .; CDR3 DNA: TGTGCCAGCAGCCCGACGGCAGGGGCCTCCTACGAGCAGTACTTC; CDR3 protein: CASSPTAGASYEQYF
V gene: TRBV19; J gene: TRBJ2-7; D gene: TRBD1; clone size: .; CDR3 DNA: TGTGCCAGCCGAGGGCGGGACAGGTCCTACGAGCAGTACTTC; CDR3 protein: CASRGRDRSYEQYF
V gene: TRBV16; J gene: TRBJ1-6; D gene: TRBD1; clone size: .; CDR3 DNA: TGTGCCAGCAGCCAATCGACCAGGGGGATGATCTCCTATAATTCACCCCTCCACTTT; CDR3 protein: CASSQSTRGMISYNSPLHF
V gene: TRBV6-4; J gene: TRBJ2-1; D gene: TRBD2; clone size: .; CDR3 DNA: TGTGCCAGCAGTGAATTGGGCCTAGCGGGGTACAATGAGCAGTTCTTC; CDR3 protein: CASSELGLAGYNEQFF
V gene: TRBV7-3; J gene: TRBJ2-7; D gene: .; clone size: .; CDR3 DNA: TGTGCCAGCAGCTTATACGCGGGGAACTCCTACGAGCAGTACTTC; CDR3 protein: CASSLYAGNSYEQYF
V gene: TRBV2; J gene: TRBJ1-2; D gene: .; clone size: .; CDR3 DNA: TGTGCCAGCGGGGACTTCCAGAATGGCTACACCTTC; CDR3 protein: CASGDFQNGYTF
V gene: TRBV29-1; J gene: TRBJ1-1; D gene: .; clone size: .; CDR3 DNA: TGCAGCGCACACACAGACAGCTCTGGGAACACTGAAGCTTTCTTT; CDR3 protein: CSAHTDSSGNTEAFF
V gene: TRBV6-7; J gene: TRBJ1-5; D gene: .; clone size: .; CDR3 DNA: TGTGCCAGCAGCCCAGGGCAGGGAAGCAATCAGCCCCAGCATTTT; CDR3 protein: CASSPGQGSNQPQHF
V gene: TRBV7-9; J gene: TRBJ1-2; D gene: TRBD1; clone size: few; CDR3 DNA: TGTGCCAGCAGCCGGATAGGGGGCCACGGCTACACCTTC; CDR3 protein: CASSRIGGHGYTF
V gene: TRBV5-5; J gene: TRBJ1-2; D gene: .; clone size: .; CDR3 DNA: TGTGCCAGCACGAGTCCTATTAACTATGGCTACACCTTC; CDR3 protein: CASTSPINYGYTF
V gene: TRBV5-1; J gene: TRBJ1-2; D gene: TRBD1; clone size: once; CDR3 DNA: TGCGCCAGCAGCTTGGTGTCCGGGACAGGGAACTATGGCTACACCTTC; CDR3 protein: CASSLVSGTGNYGYTF
V gene: TRBV4-1; J gene: TRBJ1-5; D gene: .; clone size: .; CDR3 DNA: TGCGCCAGCAGCCAAGTAGGAGTCAATCAGCCCCAGCATTTT; CDR3 protein: CASSQVGVNQPQHF
V gene: TRBV7-2; J gene: TRBJ2-1; D gene: TRBD2; clone size: .; CDR3 DNA: TGTGCCAGCAGCTTCCCCCAAAGCGGGGGGCGGGGCAATGAGCAGTTCTTC; CDR3 protein: CASSFPQSGGRGNEQFF
V gene: TRBV9; J gene: TRBJ1-2; D gene: TRBD1; clone size: .; CDR3 DNA: TGTGCCAGCAGCGTAGACCCGGACAGGGGAGGCTACACCTTC; CDR3 protein: CASSVDPDRGGYTF
V gene: TRBV5-4; J gene: TRBJ1-2; D gene: .; clone size: .; CDR3 DNA: TGTGCCAGCAGCGAGCAGGGAAAGCGCTATGGCTACACCTTC; CDR3 protein: CASSEQGKRYGYTF
V gene: TRBV19; J gene: TRBJ1-3; D gene: TRBD1; clone size: few; CDR3 DNA: TGTGCCAGTAGTACAGTGGACAGGGGCTCTGGAAACACCATATATTTT; CDR3 protein: CASSTVDRGSGNTIYF
V gene: TRBV2; J gene: TRBJ2-5; D gene: TRBD1; clone size: .; CDR3 DNA: TGTGCCAGCAGCGGGACAGGGAGGGTGGAGACCCAGTACTTC; CDR3 protein: CASSGTGRVETQYF
V gene: TRBV5-1; J gene: TRBJ2-5; D gene: TRBD1; clone size: .; CDR3 DNA: TGCGCCAGCAGCTCCGGGACAGGACCCCAAGAGACCCAGTACTTC; CDR3 protein: CASSSGTGPQETQYF
V gene: TRBV10-3; J gene: TRBJ2-2; D gene: TRBD1; clone size: .; CDR3 DNA: TGTGCCACTCCCGGGACAGGGGCCCCCGGGGAGCTGTTTTTT; CDR3 protein: CATPGTGAPGELFF
V gene: TRBV19; J gene: TRBJ1-2; D gene: .; clone size: .; CDR3 DNA: TGTGCCAGTAGTATGTTGGAGGGCGCCACCTATGGCTACACCTTC; CDR3 protein: CASSMLEGATYGYTF
V gene: TRBV4-3; J gene: TRBJ1-3; D gene: .; clone size: .; CDR3 DNA: TGCGCCAGCAGCCAAGAGTCCCCTTGGACTAGTAACACCATATATTTT; CDR3 protein: CASSQESPWTSNTIYF
V gene: TRBV16; J gene: TRBJ2-3; D gene: .; clone size: once; CDR3 DNA: TGTGCCAGCAGCCCAGGGCGACTATCGGGGGACCTCACAGATACGCAGTATTTT; CDR3 protein: CASSPGRLSGDLTDTQYF
V gene: TRBV5-1; J gene: TRBJ2-1; D gene: .; clone size: .; CDR3 DNA: TGCGCCAGCAGCTTTGAAAGGCTAGTCTATACCTACAATGAGCAGTTCTTC; CDR3 protein: CASSFERLVYTYNEQFF
V gene: TRBV5-4; J gene: TRBJ2-3; D gene: TRBD1; clone size: .; CDR3 DNA: TGTGCCAGCAGCCCCGGGAACGACAGGGGGCCTCCAGATACGCAGTATTTT; CDR3 protein: CASSPGNDRGPPDTQYF
V gene: TRBV7-6; J gene: TRBJ1-1; D gene: TRBD1; clone size: .; CDR3 DNA: TGTGCCAGCAGCAATAGAATGGGACAGGGGGAGAACACTGAAGCTTTCTTT; CDR3 protein: CASSNRMGQGENTEAFF
V gene: TRBV4-3; J gene: TRBJ2-6; D gene: TRBD1; clone size: .; CDR3 DNA: TGCGCCAGCAGCCAAGATCCCGGACAGGGGGCGCCTGGGGCCAACGTCCTGACTTTC; CDR3 protein: CASSQDPGQGAPGANVLTF
V gene: TRBV15; J gene: TRBJ1-4; D gene: TRBD1; clone size: .; CDR3 DNA: TGTGCCACCAGCAGAGAGGGGGATTTCGACAGGGCCGAAAAACTGTTTTTT; CDR3 protein: CATSREGDFDRAEKLFF
V gene: TRBV7-8; J gene: TRBJ1-1; D gene: .; clone size: .; CDR3 DNA: TGTGCCAGCAGCTTAGACCCAGGCAGTCATATGAACACTGAAGCTTTCTTT; CDR3 protein: CASSLDPGSHMNTEAFF
V gene: TRBV7-2; J gene: TRBJ1-5; D gene: TRBD1; clone size: .; CDR3 DNA: TGTGCCAGCAGCCGTACCGGGACAGGGGTTTTGCAGCCCCAGCATTTT; CDR3 protein: CASSRTGTGVLQPQHF
V gene: TRBV6-1; J gene: TRBJ2-1; D gene: TRBD1; clone size: .; CDR3 DNA: TGTGCCAGCAGTATCGCGGGACAGGAGCACAATGAGCAGTTCTTC; CDR3 protein: CASSIAGQEHNEQFF
V gene: TRBV4-1; J gene: TRBJ1-1; D gene: .; clone size: once; CDR3 DNA: TGCGCCAGCAGCCGAACCAGACAGGAACCGACCCTTGAAGCTTTCTTT; CDR3 protein: CASSRTRQEPTLEAFF
V gene: TRBV2; J gene: TRBJ1-5; D gene: .; clone size: .; CDR3 DNA: TGTGCCAGCAGTGAAGGTCGGAGGGGAGGAGGCAATCAGCCCCAGCATTTT; CDR3 protein: CASSEGRRGGGNQPQHF
V gene: TRBV5-1; J gene: TRBJ2-7; D gene: TRBD1; clone size: .; CDR3 DNA: TGCGCCAGCAGCTTGGCCGAAGGGACAGAGTACGAGCAGTACTTC; CDR3 protein: CASSLAEGTEYEQYF
V gene: TRBV4-1; J gene: TRBJ1-1; D gene: TRBD1; clone size: .; CDR3 DNA: TGCGCCAGCAGCCGTGCGGCAGGGGGCAATTCCTGGGACACTGAAGCTTTCTTT; CDR3 protein: CASSRAAGGNSWDTEAFF
V gene: TRBV25-1; J gene: TRBJ1-4; D gene: .; clone size: once; CDR3 DNA: TGTGCCAGCAGTGAAGGGACCGGGGGGCGGGATGAAAAACTGTTTTTT; CDR3 protein: CASSEGTGGRDEKLFF
V gene: TRBV14; J gene: TRBJ1-1; D gene: .; clone size: few; CDR3 DNA: TGTGCCAGCAGCCTCGACAGGACGCCAATGAACACTGAAGCTTTCTTT; CDR3 protein: CASSLDRTPMNTEAFF
V gene: TRBV4-2; J gene: TRBJ2-7; D gene: .; clone size: once; CDR3 DNA: TGTGCCAGCAGCCAAGAGGGTAGCCAGTCCTACGAGCAGTACTTC; CDR3 protein: CASSQEGSQSYEQYF
V gene: TRBV15; J gene: TRBJ1-2; D gene: .; clone size: .; CDR3 DNA: TGTGCCACCAGCACCAATCCCAGACCAGGGTTTTTTGACTATGGCTACACCTTC; CDR3 protein: CATSTNPRPGFFDYGYTF
V gene: TRBV30; J gene: TRBJ1-4; D gene: .; clone size: few; CDR3 DNA: TGTGCCTGGAGTGTACTGGGGGACAAAAGGGGAAAACTGTTTTTT; CDR3 protein: CAWSVLGDKRGKLFF
V gene: TRBV6-5; J gene: TRBJ1-1; D gene: .; clone size: few; CDR3 DNA: TGTGCCAGCAGTGACGGGGACAAGGGCACTGAAGCTTTCTTT; CDR3 protein: CASSDGDKGTEAFF
V gene: TRBV9; J gene: TRBJ2-1; D gene: TRBD1; clone size: .; CDR3 DNA: TGTGCCAGCAGCGTAGCTTCGGACAGGGGTTACAATGAGCAGTTCTTC; CDR3 protein: CASSVASDRGYNEQFF
V gene: TRBV28; J gene: TRBJ1-6; D gene: .; clone size: .; CDR3 DNA: TGTGCCAGCAGTGGTCCGGGACAAATTAATTCCCCCCTCCACTTT; CDR3 protein: CASSGPGQINSPLHF
V gene: TRBV7-8; J gene: TRBJ2-6; D gene: .; clone size: .; CDR3 DNA: TGTGCCAGCAGATATGACAGGGGAGGGTGTCGCGGGGCCAACGTCCTGACTTTC; CDR3 protein: CASRYDRGGCRGANVLTF
V gene: TRBV13; J gene: TRBJ2-1; D gene: TRBD1; clone size: .; CDR3 DNA: TGTGCCAGCAGCTCCTGGGACAGGGGGCATGAGCAGTTCTTC; CDR3 protein: CASSSWDRGHEQFF
V gene: TRBV2; J gene: TRBJ1-2; D gene: .; clone size: .; CDR3 DNA: TGTGCCAGCAGTGAGGTTCCCAGGGTCGGCTACACCTTC; CDR3 protein: CASSEVPRVGYTF
V gene: TRBV4-1; J gene: TRBJ1-1; D gene: .; clone size: few; CDR3 DNA: TGCGCCAGCAGTTCGGGGTGGAACACTGAAGCTTTCTTT; CDR3 protein: CASSSGWNTEAFF
V gene: TRBV19; J gene: TRBJ1-6; D gene: .; clone size: once; CDR3 DNA: TGTGCCAGTAGTATGGTCCAGGGCAGCTCCTATAATTCACCCCTCCACTTT; CDR3 protein: CASSMVQGSSYNSPLHF
V gene: TRBV6-1; J gene: TRBJ2-3; D gene: TRBD1; clone size: .; CDR3 DNA: TGTGCCAGCAGTGACCGGGACAGGGGGCGCACAGATACGCAGTATTTT; CDR3 protein: CASSDRDRGRTDTQYF
V gene: TRBV5-1; J gene: TRBJ2-7; D gene: .; clone size: .; CDR3 DNA: TGCGCCAGCAGCGGAGAAAGCTCCTACGAGCAGTACTTC; CDR3 protein: CASSGESSYEQYF
V gene: TRBV5-1; J gene: TRBJ2-5; D gene: .; clone size: .; CDR3 DNA: TGCGCCAGCAGCTTGTTCAGTCCGGAGACCCAGTACTTC; CDR3 protein: CASSLFSPETQYF
V gene: TRBV29-1; J gene: TRBJ2-3; D gene: .; clone size: .; CDR3 DNA: TGCAGCGTTGACGGTTTTCGGGAAACCTTTAGCACAGATACGCAGTATTTT; CDR3 protein: CSVDGFRETFSTDTQYF
V gene: TRBV19; J gene: TRBJ2-5; D gene: TRBD1; clone size: .; CDR3 DNA: TGTGCCAGTAGTACCCGACAGGGGGCGCGGCAAGAGACCCAGTACTTC; CDR3 protein: CASSTRQGARQETQYF
V gene: TRBV10-3; J gene: TRBJ2-3; D gene: TRBD1; clone size: .; CDR3 DNA: TGTGCCATGAGTAGGACAGGGCCTCCTAGCACAGATACGCAGTATTTT; CDR3 protein: CAMSRTGPPSTDTQYF
V gene: TRBV6-5; J gene: TRBJ2-5; D gene: .; clone size: .; CDR3 DNA: TGTGCCAGCAGTCCAGAGGAAGAGGAGAGGGAGACCCAGTACTTC; CDR3 protein: CASSPEEEERETQYF
V gene: TRBV9; J gene: TRBJ1-2; D gene: .; clone size: .; CDR3 DNA: TGTGCCAGCAGCGTAGGCCACAGGGATGGCTACACCTTC; CDR3 protein: CASSVGHRDGYTF
V gene: TRBV7-9; J gene: TRBJ2-7; D gene: TRBD2; clone size: .; CDR3 DNA: TGTGCCAGCAGCTTAGTGGGGGGGACCGTGAGTGACTTC; CDR3 protein: CASSLVGGTVSDF